These T cell receptor beta chains were read from a single sample in a study of response to subunit inactivated influenza vaccine. TCRdb reprocessed the RT-PCR reads via MiXCR and lists one record per CDR3 protein. The table shows around 750,000 distinct CDR3 sequences, with over 20% occurring only once. This material consisted of PBMCs from blood, taken roughly 5 days after vaccination. These TCRs come from a man aged 50-59 years who received an inactivated influenza vaccine. The CDR3 runs from the conserved cysteine through the conserved F or W. The D gene is left open where the match is weak. Size is omitted from some rows. Given values are once, few, many or a class for expanded clones.

D	V	J	size	DNA	CDR3
.	TRBV10-3	TRBJ2-7	.	TGTGCCATCAGTAAGCCGATGACGGACCATAGACTACTGGCCTACGAGCAGTACTTC	CAISKPMTDHRLLAYEQYF
TRBD2	TRBV5-1	TRBJ2-3	many	TGCGCCAGCAGCCCATTAGCGGGGGGGACAGATACGCAGTATTTT	CASSPLAGGTDTQYF
.	TRBV4-2	TRBJ2-7	few	TGTGCCAGCAGCCAACGGGACAGTGGTCGGGGGGAGCAGTACTTC	CASSQRDSGRGEQYF
.	TRBV7-9	TRBJ1-2	.	TGTGCCAGCAGCTTACCCCAGGGGGGCTACACCTTC	CASSLPQGGYTF
TRBD1	TRBV7-3	TRBJ2-2	few	TGTGCCAGCAGCGACACCGGGACAGTCAACACCGGGGAGCTGTTTTTT	CASSDTGTVNTGELFF
.	TRBV12-3/TRBV12-4	TRBJ1-5	.	TGTGCCAGCAGCCCCCCTCTGGGCAATCAGCCCCAGCATTTT	CASSPPLGNQPQHF
TRBD1	TRBV4-2	TRBJ1-4	.	TGTGCCAGCAGCCAAGAGGGTGACAGGGAAACACTGTTTTTT	CASSQEGDRETLFF
TRBD1	TRBV7-8	TRBJ2-5	once	TGTGCCAGCAGCATCACCGGGACAGGGGGTTTTTTTGGGGACACCCAGTACTTC	CASSITGTGGFFGDTQYF
.	TRBV4-3	TRBJ2-1	many	TGCGCCAGCAGCCAAGCCACGGGGGGCCTGTACAATGAGCAGTTCTTC	CASSQATGGLYNEQFF
.	TRBV18	TRBJ1-1	.	TGTGCCAGCTCGTTCGACTGGGATGAAGCTTTCTTT	CASSFDWDEAFF
.	TRBV29-1	TRBJ1-3	.	TGCAGCGTCGGGGGGCTTAACTCTGGAAACACCATATATTTT	CSVGGLNSGNTIYF
.	TRBV28	TRBJ1-2	.	TGTGCCGCAACAAGGGGCAGCTATGGCTACACCTTC	CAATRGSYGYTF